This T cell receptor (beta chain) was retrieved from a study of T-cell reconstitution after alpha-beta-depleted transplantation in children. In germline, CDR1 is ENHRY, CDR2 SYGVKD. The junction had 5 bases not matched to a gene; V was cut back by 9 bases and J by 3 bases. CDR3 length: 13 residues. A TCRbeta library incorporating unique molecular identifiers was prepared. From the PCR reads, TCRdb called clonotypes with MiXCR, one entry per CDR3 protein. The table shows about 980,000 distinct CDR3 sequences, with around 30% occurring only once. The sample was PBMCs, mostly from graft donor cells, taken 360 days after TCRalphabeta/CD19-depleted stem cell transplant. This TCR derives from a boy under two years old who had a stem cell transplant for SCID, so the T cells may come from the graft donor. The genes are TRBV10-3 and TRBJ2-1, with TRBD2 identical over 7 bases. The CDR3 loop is CAIGVAGYNEQFF. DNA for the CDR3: TGTGCCATAGGGGTAGCGGGCTACAATGAGCAGTTCTTC.